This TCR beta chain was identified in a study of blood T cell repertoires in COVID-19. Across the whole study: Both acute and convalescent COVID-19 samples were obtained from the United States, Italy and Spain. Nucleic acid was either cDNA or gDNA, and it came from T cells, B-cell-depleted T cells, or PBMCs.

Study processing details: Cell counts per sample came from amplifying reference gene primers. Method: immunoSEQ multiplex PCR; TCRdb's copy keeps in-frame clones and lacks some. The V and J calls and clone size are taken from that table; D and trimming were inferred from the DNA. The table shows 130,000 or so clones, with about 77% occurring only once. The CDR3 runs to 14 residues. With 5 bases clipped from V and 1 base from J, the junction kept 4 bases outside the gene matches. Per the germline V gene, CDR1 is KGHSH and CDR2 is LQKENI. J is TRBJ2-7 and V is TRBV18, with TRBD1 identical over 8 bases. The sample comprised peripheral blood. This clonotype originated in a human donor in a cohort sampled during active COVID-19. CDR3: CASSKRQGSYEQYF. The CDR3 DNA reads TGTGCCAGCTCAAAAAGACAGGGGTCCTACGAGCAGTACTTC.